This is a list of T cell receptor beta chains from one sample in a study of blood T cell repertoires in COVID-19. Profiled with immunoSEQ multiplex PCR; TCRdb holds only in-frame clones, not every one. This sample yields under 250,000 clones, of which 80% are seen a single time; 4.3% belongs to the top ten. Sample: PBMCs or T cells enriched from blood (not recorded which). These TCRs come from a young man with acute COVID-19. The conserved cysteine and the conserved F or W are not part of the CDR3 here.

cdr3_aa	v_call	j_call
ASHGIEGGKNIQY	TRBV19	TRBJ2-4
ATSEAGGLDTQY	TRBV24-1	TRBJ2-3
ASNPNRGKYYEQY	TRBV28	TRBJ2-7
ASSLGGRNGLDEQF	TRBV5-4	TRBJ2-1
ASSLAGVREQY	TRBV18	TRBJ2-7
ASSRYESGGNQPQH	TRBV4-1	TRBJ1-5
ASSPNRAKNTEAF	TRBV14	TRBJ1-1
ASSLAGAYGYT	TRBV12-3/TRBV12-4	TRBJ1-2
SVESRYSDTEAF	TRBV29-1	TRBJ1-1
ASSLGPTGGILAKNIQY	TRBV11-2	TRBJ2-4
ASSFLGDRGNEKLF	TRBV18	TRBJ1-4
ASSSRGRGNTEAF	TRBV2	TRBJ1-1
SVERGGPGNEQF	TRBV29-1	TRBJ2-1
ARGLSPAT	TRBV30	TRBJ1-2
ASSQVPEGEQF	TRBV3-1/TRBV3-2	TRBJ2-1
ASSLDRVADTQY	TRBV7-2	TRBJ2-3
ASSLEGRRGYYEQY	TRBV7-9	TRBJ2-7
ASHLLTAEAF	TRBV19	TRBJ1-1
ASSVEVQGNEQF	TRBV9	TRBJ2-1
ASRRETGGNQPQH	TRBV2	TRBJ1-5
ASRRQGAWGYT	TRBV6-5	TRBJ1-2
AISDAGARGANVLT	TRBV10-3	TRBJ2-6
ASSFKNTEAF	TRBV11-3	TRBJ1-1